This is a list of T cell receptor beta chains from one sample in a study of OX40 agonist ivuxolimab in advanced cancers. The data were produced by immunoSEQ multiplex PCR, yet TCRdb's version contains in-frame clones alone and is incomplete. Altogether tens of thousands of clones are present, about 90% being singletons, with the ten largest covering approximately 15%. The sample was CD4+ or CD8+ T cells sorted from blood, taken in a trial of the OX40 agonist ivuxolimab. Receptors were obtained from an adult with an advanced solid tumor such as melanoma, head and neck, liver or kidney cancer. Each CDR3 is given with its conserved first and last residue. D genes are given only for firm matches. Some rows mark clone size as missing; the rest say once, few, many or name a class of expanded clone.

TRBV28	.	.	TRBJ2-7	CASGDEQYF	TGTGCCAGCGGGGATGAGCAGTACTTC
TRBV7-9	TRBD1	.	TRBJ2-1	CASSHRGLDNEQFF	TGTGCCAGCAGCCACAGGGGGCTCGACAATGAGCAGTTCTTC
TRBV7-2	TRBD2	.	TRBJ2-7	CASSSGTSEQYF	TGTGCCAGCAGCTCCGGGACTAGTGAGCAGTACTTC
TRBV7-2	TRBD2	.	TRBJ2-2	CASSSLAGILTGELFF	TGTGCCAGCAGCTCGCTAGCGGGGATTCTTACCGGGGAGCTGTTTTTT
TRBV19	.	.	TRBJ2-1	CASSMELAALYNEQFF	TGTGCCAGTAGTATGGAATTAGCGGCCCTCTACAATGAGCAGTTCTTC
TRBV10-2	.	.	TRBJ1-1	CASSGGLGNTEAFF	TGCGCCAGCAGTGGGGGACTGGGGAACACTGAAGCTTTCTTT
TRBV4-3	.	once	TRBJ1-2	CASSQDKGFNYGYTF	TGCGCCAGCAGCCAAGATAAGGGGTTTAACTATGGCTACACCTTC
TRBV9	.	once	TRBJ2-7	CASSVGPPGAYEQYF	TGTGCCAGCAGCGTAGGGCCGCCTGGGGCCTACGAGCAGTACTTC
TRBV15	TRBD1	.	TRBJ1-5	CATSSYGTAYSNQPQHF	TGTGCCACCAGCAGCTACGGGACAGCTTATAGCAATCAGCCCCAGCATTTT
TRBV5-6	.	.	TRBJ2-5	CASSPDSQETQYF	TGTGCCAGCAGCCCGGACAGCCAAGAGACCCAGTACTTC
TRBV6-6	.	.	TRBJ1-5	CASSNPNQPQHF	TGTGCCAGCAGTAACCCCAATCAGCCCCAGCATTTT
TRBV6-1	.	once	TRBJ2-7	CASSEEQRTSYEQYF	TGTGCCAGCAGTGAAGAACAGCGCACCTCCTACGAGCAGTACTTC
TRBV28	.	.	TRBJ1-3	CASMPVDSSAIYF	TGTGCCAGCATGCCGGTGGACAGTTCTGCCATATATTTT
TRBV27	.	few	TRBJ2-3	CASSPGTHRYTQYF	TGTGCCAGCAGTCCTGGGACCCACCGTTATACGCAGTATTTT
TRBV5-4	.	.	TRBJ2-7	CASSMGDRKYEQYF	TGTGCCAGCAGCATGGGGGACCGAAAGTACGAGCAGTACTTC
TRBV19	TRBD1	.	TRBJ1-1	CASSIGPGGGTEAFF	TGTGCCAGTAGTATAGGGCCAGGGGGCGGCACTGAAGCTTTCTTT
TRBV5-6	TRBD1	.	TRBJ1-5	CASSRQGDQPQHF	TGTGCCAGCAGCCGACAGGGGGATCAGCCCCAGCATTTT
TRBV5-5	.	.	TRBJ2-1	CASSLVGEQFF	TGTGCCAGCAGCTTGGTGGGTGAGCAGTTCTTC
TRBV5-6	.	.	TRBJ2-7	CASSGDGREERF	TGTGCCAGCAGCGGAGATGGCAGGGAGGAGAGGTTC
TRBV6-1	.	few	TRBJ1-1	CASRADEDEAFF	TGTGCCAGCAGGGCGGACGAGGATGAAGCTTTCTTT
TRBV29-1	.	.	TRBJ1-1	CSVEDNTEAFF	TGCAGCGTCGAAGACAACACTGAAGCTTTCTTT
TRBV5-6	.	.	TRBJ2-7	CASSLEGDYEQYF	TGTGCCAGCAGCTTGGAGGGGGACTACGAGCAGTACTTC
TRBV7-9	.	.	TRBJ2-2	CASSTRQGGTGELFF	TGTGCCAGCAGCACGAGACAGGGAGGCACCGGGGAGCTGTTTTTT
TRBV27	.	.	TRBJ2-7	CASSPQTYSYEQYF	TGTGCCAGCAGTCCTCAGACGTACTCCTACGAGCAGTACTTC
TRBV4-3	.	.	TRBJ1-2	CASSQDDRGFSYGYTF	TGCGCCAGCAGCCAAGATGATCGGGGATTCAGCTATGGCTACACCTTC
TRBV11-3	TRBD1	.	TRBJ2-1	CASSSSAGGNYNEQFF	TGTGCCAGCAGCTCTTCGGCAGGGGGCAACTACAATGAGCAGTTCTTC
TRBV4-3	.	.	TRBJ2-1	CASSPGPLSYNEQFF	TGCGCCAGCAGCCCGGGACCGCTGTCCTACAATGAGCAGTTCTTC
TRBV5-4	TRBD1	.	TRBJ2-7	CASSFGTAYEQYF	TGTGCCAGCAGCTTTGGGACAGCTTACGAGCAGTACTTC
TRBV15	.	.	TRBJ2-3	CATSRGLAGYNTQYF	TGTGCCACCAGCAGAGGTCTAGCTGGGTACAATACGCAGTATTTT
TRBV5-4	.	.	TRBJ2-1	CASSLSPNEQFF	TGTGCCAGCAGCTTATCCCCCAATGAGCAGTTCTTC
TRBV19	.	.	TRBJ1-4	CASSDRTTTNEKLFF	TGTGCCAGTAGTGACCGGACAACAACTAATGAAAAACTGTTTTTT
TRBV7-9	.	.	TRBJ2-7	CASSAGQTYEQYF	TGTGCCAGCAGCGCCGGACAGACCTACGAGCAGTACTTC
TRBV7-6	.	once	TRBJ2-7	CASSLTTRGHRTYEQYF	TGTGCCAGCAGCTTAACCACTCGGGGCCACCGCACCTACGAGCAGTACTTC
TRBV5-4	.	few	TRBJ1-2	CASSLGQDTYFYGYTF	TGTGCCAGCAGCTTGGGACAGGATACTTACTTTTATGGCTACACCTTC
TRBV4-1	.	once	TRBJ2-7	CASSQDGPVSSYEQYF	TGCGCCAGCAGCCAGGACGGCCCGGTGAGCTCCTACGAGCAGTACTTC
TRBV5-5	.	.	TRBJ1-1	CASSLGIFMNTEAFF	TGTGCCAGCAGCTTGGGGATTTTCATGAACACTGAAGCTTTCTTT
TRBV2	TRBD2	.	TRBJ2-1	CASSLAGEQYNEQFF	TGTGCCAGCAGCCTAGCGGGAGAACAATACAATGAGCAGTTCTTC
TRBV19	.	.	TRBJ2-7	CASSPRGTYEQYF	TGTGCCAGTAGTCCCCGGGGGACCTACGAGCAGTACTTC
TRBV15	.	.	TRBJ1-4	CATSSRTGGNEKLFF	TGTGCCACCAGCAGCCGGACGGGGGGAAATGAAAAACTGTTTTTT
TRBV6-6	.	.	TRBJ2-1	CASSSHNEQFF	TGTGCCAGCAGTTCCCACAATGAGCAGTTCTTC
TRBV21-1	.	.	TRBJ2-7	CASSKWPTMAGQGWNEQYF	TGTGCCAGCAGCAAATGGCCCACTATGGCGGGACAGGGGTGGAACGAGCAGTACTTC
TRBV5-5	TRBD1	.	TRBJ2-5	CASSLSDREETQYF	TGTGCCAGCAGCTTATCGGACAGGGAGGAGACCCAGTACTTC
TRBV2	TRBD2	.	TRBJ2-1	CASSGTSGNAFEQFF	TGTGCCAGCAGTGGGACTAGCGGGAACGCTTTTGAGCAGTTCTTC
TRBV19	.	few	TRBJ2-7	CASRGTASYEQYF	TGTGCCAGTAGGGGGACGGCCTCCTACGAGCAGTACTTC
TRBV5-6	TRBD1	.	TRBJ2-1	CASSAGGTGGNEQFF	TGTGCCAGCAGCGCAGGTGGGACAGGGGGCAATGAGCAGTTCTTC
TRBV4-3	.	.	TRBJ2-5	CASSQDLEETQYF	TGCGCCAGCAGCCAAGATCTAGAGGAGACCCAGTACTTC
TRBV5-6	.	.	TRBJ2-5	CASSLVQEQETQYF	TGTGCCAGCAGCTTGGTACAGGAGCAAGAGACCCAGTACTTC
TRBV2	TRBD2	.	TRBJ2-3	CASTPRVAGGGDTQYF	TGTGCCAGCACTCCTCGAGTCGCGGGAGGGGGGGATACGCAGTATTTT
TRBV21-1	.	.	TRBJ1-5	CAKPGCVNQPQHF	TGTGCCAAGCCGGGGTGTGTCAATCAGCCCCAGCATTTT
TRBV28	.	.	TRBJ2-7	CASSPLWTSQEVNEQYF	TGTGCCAGCAGTCCCCTATGGACCTCTCAGGAGGTAAACGAGCAGTACTTC
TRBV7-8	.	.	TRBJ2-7	CASSPKTYEQYF	TGTGCCAGCAGCCCCAAGACCTACGAGCAGTACTTC
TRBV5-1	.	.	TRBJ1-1	CASSDGTEAFF	TGCGCCAGCAGTGACGGCACTGAAGCTTTCTTT
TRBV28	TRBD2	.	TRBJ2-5	CASSFPYLAGGPRDLETQYF	TGTGCCAGCAGTTTCCCGTACCTAGCGGGAGGCCCCAGAGACTTAGAGACCCAGTACTTC
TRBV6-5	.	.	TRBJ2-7	CASSDRDGSYEQYF	TGTGCCAGCTCGGACCGGGACGGCTCCTACGAGCAGTACTTC
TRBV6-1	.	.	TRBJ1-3	CAMFSGNTIYF	TGTGCCATGTTTTCTGGAAACACCATATATTTT
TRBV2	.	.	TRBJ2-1	CASRGGRSSYNEQFF	TGTGCCAGCAGGGGGGGACGGAGCTCCTACAATGAGCAGTTCTTC
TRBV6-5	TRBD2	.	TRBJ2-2	CASSLAGGTGELFF	TGTGCCAGCAGTTTAGCGGGAGGAACCGGGGAGCTGTTTTTT
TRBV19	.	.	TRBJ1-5	CASSIATNQPQHF	TGTGCCAGTAGTATAGCGACAAATCAGCCCCAGCATTTT
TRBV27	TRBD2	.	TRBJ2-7	CASSRTSGSYEQYF	TGTGCCAGCAGTCGGACTAGCGGCTCCTACGAGCAGTACTTC